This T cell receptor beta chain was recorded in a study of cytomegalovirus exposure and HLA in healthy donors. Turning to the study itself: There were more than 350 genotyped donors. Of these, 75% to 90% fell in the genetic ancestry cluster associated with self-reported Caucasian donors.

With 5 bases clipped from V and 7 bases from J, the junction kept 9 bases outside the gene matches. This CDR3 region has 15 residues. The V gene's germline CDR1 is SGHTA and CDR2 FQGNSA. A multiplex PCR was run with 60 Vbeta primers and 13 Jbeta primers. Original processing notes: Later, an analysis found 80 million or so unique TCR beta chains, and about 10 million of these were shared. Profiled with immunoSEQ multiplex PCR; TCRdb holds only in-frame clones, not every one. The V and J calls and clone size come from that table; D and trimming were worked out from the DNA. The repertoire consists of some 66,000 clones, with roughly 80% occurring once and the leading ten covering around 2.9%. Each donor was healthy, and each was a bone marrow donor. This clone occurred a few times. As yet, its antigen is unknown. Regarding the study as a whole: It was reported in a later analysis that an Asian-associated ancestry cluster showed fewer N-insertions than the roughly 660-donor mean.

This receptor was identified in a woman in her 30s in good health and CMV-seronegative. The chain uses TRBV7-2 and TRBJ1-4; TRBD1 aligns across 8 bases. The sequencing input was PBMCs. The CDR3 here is CASSPQQGATEKLFF. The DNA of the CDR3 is TGTGCCAGCAGCCCGCAGCAGGGGGCAACTGAAAAACTGTTTTTT.